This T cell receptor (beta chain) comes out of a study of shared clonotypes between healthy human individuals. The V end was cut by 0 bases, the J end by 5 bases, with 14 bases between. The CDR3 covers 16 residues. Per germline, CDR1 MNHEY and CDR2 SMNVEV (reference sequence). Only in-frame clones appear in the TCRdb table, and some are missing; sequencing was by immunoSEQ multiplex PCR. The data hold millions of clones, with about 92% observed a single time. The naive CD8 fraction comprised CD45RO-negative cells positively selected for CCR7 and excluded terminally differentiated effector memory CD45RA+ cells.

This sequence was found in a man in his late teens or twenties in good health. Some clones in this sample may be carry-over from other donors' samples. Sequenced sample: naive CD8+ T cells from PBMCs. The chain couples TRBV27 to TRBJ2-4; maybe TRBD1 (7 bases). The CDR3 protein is CASSLSAGGGENIQYF. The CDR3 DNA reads TGTGCCAGCAGTTTATCGGCAGGGGGAGGCGAAAACATTCAGTACTTC.